This TCR beta chain was identified in a study of T-cell reconstitution after alpha-beta-depleted transplantation in children. Overall study findings and caveats: One year after transplant, T-cell counts and diversity came mostly from newly produced T cells.

Preparing the TCRbeta library involved the use of unique molecular identifiers. TCRdb independently ran MiXCR on the PCR reads; one entry per CDR3 protein. The table shows some 460,000 distinct CDR3 sequences, with 15% to 20% occurring only once. The CDR3 is 14 residues long. The V and J ends lost 3 bases and 6 bases respectively, with 11 bases between them. With regard to this clonotype: Its specificity is not known.

The chain carries TRBV12-3 or TRBV12-4 and TRBJ1-4; maybe TRBD1 (5 bases). The sequences come from PBMCs, mostly from graft donor cells, collected 360 days after TCRalphabeta/CD19-depleted stem cell transplant. This receptor was taken from a boy younger than two who had a stem cell transplant for Wiskott-Aldrich syndrome, so the T cells may come from the graft donor. Here the CDR3 DNA reads TGTGCCAGCAGTTTTGGGGGAGTTTATGAAAAACTGTTTTTT. It translates to CASSFGGVYEKLFF.